Sequencing of this T cell receptor beta chain was carried out in a study of T cells in localized non-small cell lung cancer. A word on this clone: Its specificity is not known.

The repertoire was sequenced with immunoSEQ multiplex PCR; TCRdb's copy has only in-frame clones and lacks some. The sample includes fewer than 50,000 clones, 65% to 90% of them seen just once. Broader study findings: Sequence data derive from only one tumor region, so heterogeneity remains possible. Uninvolved adjacent lung had more T cell clonality than any other tissue, topping tumor. Adjacent lung had a median roughly 60 of the 100 largest tumor clones.

This CDR3 has 18 residues. CDR1 SGHRS and CDR2 YFSETQ come from the germline V gene. Trimming cost V 3 bases and J 4 bases; bases outside gene matches: 15. The sample here was PBMCs, taken before any cancer treatment. The source is a man between 40 and 75 years old with stage II lung adenocarcinoma. The V call is TRBV5-1, the J call TRBJ1-2; 10 nucleotides match TRBD1. CDR3 DNA sequence: TGCGCCAGCAGCTCGGACTCCGGGACAGGGGCCCCCCCCTATGGCTACACCTTC. Translating it yields CASSSDSGTGAPPYGYTF.